This is a list of T cell receptor beta chains from one sample in a study of blood T cell repertoires in COVID-19. Libraries were prepared by immunoSEQ multiplex PCR; TCRdb keeps only in-frame clonotypes and omits some of them. The sample gives 200,000 to 250,000 clones, more than 65% of which show up once; over 10% is in the top ten. Sequencing used peripheral blood. The receptors derive from a human donor in a cohort sampled during active COVID-19. CDR3s include the opening cysteine and the closing phenylalanine or tryptophan. The order of the fields is J gene, V gene, clone size, D gene, CDR3 protein, CDR3 DNA. D genes are given only for firm matches. A clone size is listed for some rows: how often the clone was seen (once, few, many), or a class if it is expanded.

>TRBJ2-1|TRBV7-2|.|.
CASSRLGEQFF
TGTGCCAGCAGCCGACTGGGTGAGCAGTTCTTC
>TRBJ1-2|TRBV7-2|many|TRBD1
CASSLGTGNYGYTF
TGTGCCAGCAGCTTAGGGACAGGGAACTATGGCTACACCTTC
>TRBJ1-4|TRBV21-1|.|.
CASSKVSVTTNEKLFF
TGTGCCAGCAGCAAAGTCAGTGTTACAACTAATGAAAAACTGTTTTTT
>TRBJ2-7|TRBV19|many|TRBD2
CASSSGTSFPEQYF
TGTGCCAGTAGTTCCGGGACTAGCTTTCCCGAGCAGTACTTC
>TRBJ2-3|TRBV7-9|.|TRBD2
CASRATSGRSDTQYF
TGTGCCAGCAGGGCGACTAGCGGGAGGTCAGATACGCAGTATTTT
>TRBJ2-7|TRBV6-6|.|TRBD1
CASSPPTGLEQYF
TGTGCCAGCAGCCCCCCGACAGGGCTCGAGCAGTACTTC
>TRBJ2-2|TRBV28|few|.
CASSPRTDLRTGELFF
TGTGCCAGCAGTCCCAGGACAGACCTAAGAACCGGGGAGCTGTTTTTT
>TRBJ2-1|TRBV28|.|.
CASSEIRTGNNEQFF
TGTGCCAGCAGTGAAATAAGGACTGGGAACAATGAGCAGTTCTTC
>TRBJ2-1|TRBV19|.|TRBD1
CASRIQGGPYNEQFF
TGTGCCAGTAGGATACAGGGGGGTCCCTACAATGAGCAGTTCTTC
>TRBJ2-1|TRBV7-2|.|TRBD2
CASSLGTSGVNEQFF
TGTGCCAGCAGCTTAGGGACTAGCGGGGTGAATGAGCAGTTCTTC
>TRBJ2-1|TRBV4-1|.|.
CASSWRFDGQSSYNEQFF
TGCGCCAGCAGCTGGAGATTCGACGGACAGAGCTCCTACAATGAGCAGTTCTTC
>TRBJ2-1|TRBV19|.|TRBD2
CASRPGGSGSSEQFF
TGTGCCAGTAGGCCTGGGGGTAGCGGGAGTTCTGAGCAGTTCTTC
>TRBJ1-3|TRBV3-1/TRBV3-2|.|.
CASSQVLGNTIYF
TGTGCCAGCAGCCAAGTATTGGGAAACACCATATATTTT
>TRBJ1-6|TRBV6-5|.|.
CASSYSSTSPLHF
TGTGCCAGCAGTTACTCGAGTACCTCACCCCTCCACTTT
>TRBJ2-7|TRBV28|.|TRBD1
CASRPSGTVSYEQYF
TGTGCCAGCAGGCCTTCTGGGACAGTGTCCTACGAGCAGTACTTC
>TRBJ1-2|TRBV18|.|.
CASSSNSGYGYTF
TGTGCCAGCTCATCGAATTCAGGTTATGGCTACACCTTC
>TRBJ2-1|TRBV7-9|.|.
CASRSGQPNEQFF
TGTGCCAGCAGGTCAGGACAGCCCAATGAGCAGTTCTTC
>TRBJ2-3|TRBV4-1|.|.
CASSLLGVPSTDTQYF
TGCGCCAGCAGCCTGCTAGGGGTTCCTAGCACAGATACGCAGTATTTT
>TRBJ2-5|TRBV7-2|.|.
CASSLVGGVFETQYF
TGTGCCAGCAGCTTAGTAGGGGGAGTTTTCGAGACCCAGTACTTC
>TRBJ1-1|TRBV19|.|.
CASSPPGTYLAEAFF
TGTGCCAGTAGTCCCCCCGGGACATACTTAGCTGAAGCTTTCTTT